The 27 T cell receptor beta chains below all came from one sample that was sequenced in a study of shared clonotypes between healthy human individuals (dated by TCRdb to 2018 to 2020). The library was prepared using the immunoSEQ multiplex PCR assay. As stored in TCRdb, this immuneACCESS dataset retains in-frame rearrangements with V and J assigned. A fraction of the clones does not appear; measured against another copy, unresolved V genes explain less than half of the discrepancy, and the remainder lacks a known reason. Within this sample are hundreds of thousands of clones, with under 80% of them counted one time only. Approximately 1.6% of the sample rests with the top ten. Sequences were obtained from memory CD4+ T cells sorted from blood. The sample's cell subset or site label is to be understood as: CD45RA-negative fraction. The receptors derive from a woman under 40 in good health.

The chain carries TRBV18 and TRBJ2-6; 8 bases map to TRBD1. V trimming: 3 bases; J trimming: 2 bases; junction bases outside the gene matches: 6. This CDR3 is built from 17 residues. Looked up from germline, CDR1 is KGHSH and CDR2 is LQKENI. CDR3 sequence: CASSPLTRGPGANVLTF. The CDR3 DNA is TGTGCCAGCTCACCTCTAACCAGGGGGCCTGGGGCCAACGTCCTGACTTTC. The full variable domain, in which reference TRBV18 and TRBJ2-6 provide the parts outside the CDR3, is NAGVMQNPRHLVRRRGQEARLRCSPMKGHSHVYWYRQLPEEGLKFMVYLQKENIIDESGMPKERFSAEFPKEGPSILRIQQVVRGDSAAYFCASSPLTRGPGANVLTFGAGSRLTVL.

This clone has ten or more counts. The chain couples TRBV27 to TRBJ1-4, with TRBD1 matching over 7 bases. The germline CDR1 and CDR2 sequences are MNHEY and SMNVEV (reference sequence). Losses at the gene ends were 8 bases for V and 5 bases for J; bases not matched to a gene: 17. The CDR3 consists of 17 residues. The chain's CDR3 is CASAKGALPQGNEKLFF. Written as DNA, the CDR3 is TGTGCCAGCGCCAAGGGGGCGCTTCCTCAGGGGAATGAAAAACTGTTTTTT. The variable domain in full, with the rest retrieved from reference TRBV27 and TRBJ1-4, is EAQVTQNPRYLITVTGKKLTVTCSQNMNHEYMSWYRQDPGLGLRQIYYSMNVEVTDKGDVPEGYKVSRKEKRNFPLILESPSPNQTSLYFCASAKGALPQGNEKLFFGSGTQLSVL.

The rearrangement links TRBV5-1 to TRBJ2-6, with 12 positions matching TRBD1. Per germline, CDR1 SGHRS and CDR2 YFSETQ. The J segment lost 2 bases and the V segment lost 0 bases, leaving 3 bases of the junction unmatched. CDR3 size: 18 residues. CDR3 in amino acids: CASSLVGQGAAGANVLTF. As DNA, the CDR3 is TGCGCCAGCAGCTTGGTGGGACAGGGGGCTGCTGGGGCCAACGTCCTGACTTTC.

The J gene is TRBJ2-3, the V gene TRBV6-6, with a tentative D call TRBD2 (6 bases). CDR3 length: 13 amino acids. In germline, CDR1 is MNHNY, CDR2 SVGAGI (reference sequence). The V end lost 6 bases, the J end lost 7 bases, and 14 bases lay between the germline ends. This CDR3 is CASRRGGGHTQYF. CDR3 nucleotide sequence: TGTGCCAGCAGAAGGGGAGGAGGTCATACGCAGTATTTT.

V is TRBV10-3 and J is TRBJ2-3; possibly TRBD2 for D (5 bases). The ends were cut back, 0 bases at V and 5 bases at J, with 9 bases in the middle. The CDR3 extends over 14 amino acids. The germline V gene has CDR1 ENHRY and CDR2 SYGVKD. The CDR3: CAISESAAGDTQYF. CDR3 coding DNA: TGTGCCATCAGTGAGTCAGCGGCGGGAGATACGCAGTATTTT.

This rearrangement joins TRBV11-3 to TRBJ2-2; D perhaps matches TRBD2 (6 bases). Germline loops: CDR1 SGHNT, CDR2 YENEEA. V was clipped by 6 bases and J by 4 bases, with 9 bases between them. The CDR3 sequence is 13 residues long. DNA for the CDR3: TGTGCCAGCAGTCCCGGGGGCACCGGGGAGCTGTTTTTT. This codes for CASSPGGTGELFF.

The CDR3 coding sequence is TGCGCCAGCAGGGCGGGAGGGACCTACAATGAGCAGTTCTTC. Its translation is CASRAGGTYNEQFF. V is TRBV10-2 and J is TRBJ2-1; TRBD2 matches at 9 bases. Per the germline V gene, CDR1 is WSHSY and CDR2 is SAAADI. The J segment lost 2 bases and the V segment lost 6 bases, leaving 2 bases of the junction unmatched. The CDR3 is 14 amino acids.

This clone was seen only once. The V call is TRBV5-1, the J call TRBJ1-4; D is undetermined. Germline V gives CDR1 SGHRS, CDR2 YFSETQ. The CDR3 consists of 13 residues. V lost 0 bases, J lost 8 bases, and 8 bases lay in between. The CDR3 DNA sequence: TGCGCCAGCAGCTTGGGAGCTTCGGAAAAACTGTTTTTT. Translation gives CASSLGASEKLFF. Complete variable domain (other parts from reference TRBV5-1 and TRBJ1-4): KAGVTQTPRYLIKTRGQQVTLSCSPISGHRSVSWYQQTPGQGLQFLFEYFSETQRNKGNFPGRFSGRQFSNSRSEMNVSTLELGDSALYLCASSLGASEKLFFGSGTQLSVL.

This clone was recorded only once. V is TRBV7-6 and J is TRBJ1-5; unclear D gene. V lost 5 bases and J lost 4, with 9 bases in between. This CDR3 has 13 residues. Germline assignment: CDR1 SGHVS and CDR2 FNYEAQ. This CDR3 is CASSLRMNQPQHF. Here the CDR3 DNA reads TGTGCCAGCAGCCTACGGATGAATCAGCCCCAGCATTTT. The full variable domain, rest sourced from reference TRBV7-6 and TRBJ1-5, is GAGVSQSPRYKVTKRGQDVALRCDPISGHVSLYWYRQALGQGPEFLTYFNYEAQQDKSGLPNDRFSAERPEGSISTLTIQRTEQRDSAMYRCASSLRMNQPQHFGDGTRLSIL.

On this clone: A read error may be the cause here, since a much bigger clone is one base away. V is TRBV7-9 and J is TRBJ2-7; D is unclear. The CDR3 has 11 residues. Germline CDR1 and CDR2: SEHNR and FQNEAQ (reference sequence). Trimming left V 6 bases short and J 3 bases short, with 6 bases between. The CDR3 loop is CASSLYYEQYF. In DNA, the CDR3 is TGTGCCAGCAGTCTATACTACGAGCAGTACTTC.

V gene TRBV4-1 combines with J gene TRBJ1-4, with 8 bases aligning to TRBD1. After removal of 4 bases from V and 7 bases from J, the junction contained 8 bases not matched to a gene. The CDR3 runs 15 residues. Looked up from germline, CDR1 is MGHRA and CDR2 is YSYEKL. CDR3 loop: CASSRRQGFSEKLFF. DNA of the CDR3: TGCGCCAGCAGCCGGAGACAGGGGTTTTCTGAAAAACTGTTTTTT.

This chain joins TRBV27 and TRBJ1-1, with TRBD1 identical over 10 bases. V shed 4 bases, J shed 5 bases, and the junction held 16 bases outside the gene matches. The CDR3 spans 18 residues. The germline V gene encodes CDR1 MNHEY and CDR2 SMNVEV (reference sequence). This chain's CDR3 is CASSSKHRTGGLGTEAFF. The CDR3 coding sequence is TGTGCCAGCAGTTCTAAACATCGGACAGGGGGGTTGGGGACTGAAGCTTTCTTT.

The rearrangement links TRBV7-9 to TRBJ2-7; 7 positions match TRBD1. The germline V gene encodes CDR1 SEHNR and CDR2 FQNEAQ (reference sequence). CDR3 length: 15 amino acids. Germline trimming cut 5 bases from V and 0 bases from J; bases unmatched to any gene: 7. The CDR3 is CASSPSRDSSYEQYF. The CDR3, as DNA: TGTGCCAGCAGCCCTTCTCGGGACAGCTCCTACGAGCAGTACTTC.

Written as DNA, the CDR3 is TGTGCCAGTAGTATACAGTCCGTCGGAGGTGGAAACACCATATATTTT. Translated, it gives CASSIQSVGGGNTIYF. The chain links TRBV19 to TRBJ1-3; D not resolved. The germline CDR1 and CDR2 sequences are LNHDA and SQIVND (reference sequence). The V end was cut by 2 bases, the J end by 3 bases, with 14 bases between. This CDR3 region has 16 residues. The variable domain in full, completed from reference TRBV19 and TRBJ1-3, reads DGGITQSPKYLFRKEGQNVTLSCEQNLNHDAMYWYRQDPGQGLRLIYYSQIVNDFQKGDIAEGYSVSREKKESFPLTVTSAQKNPTAFYLCASSIQSVGGGNTIYFGEGSWLTVV.

This clone was seen just once. The J gene is TRBJ1-2, the V gene TRBV2; 7 bases are shared with TRBD1. V lost 6 bases, J lost 3 bases, and 7 bases stayed unmatched. The CDR3 is 14 residues long. Germline CDR1 is SNHLY and CDR2 is FYNNEI. This CDR3 is CASRDDRVDYGYTF. CDR3 nucleotides: TGTGCCAGCAGGGACGACAGGGTAGACTATGGCTACACCTTC.

This chain uses TRBV19 with TRBJ1-2; perhaps TRBD1 as D (5 bases). The CDR3 has 14 amino acids. In germline, CDR1 is LNHDA, CDR2 SQIVND (reference sequence). V lost 6 bases and J lost 4, with 15 bases in between. CDR3 sequence reads: CASRPSPGTYGYTF. The CDR3 region has the DNA TGTGCCAGTAGACCCTCCCCCGGGACCTATGGCTACACCTTC. The full variable domain, with the rest looked up from reference TRBV19 and TRBJ1-2, is DGGITQSPKYLFRKEGQNVTLSCEQNLNHDAMYWYRQDPGQGLRLIYYSQIVNDFQKGDIAEGYSVSREKKESFPLTVTSAQKNPTAFYLCASRPSPGTYGYTFGSGTRLTVV.

For this clone: Other DNA sequences in this specimen translate into the identical CDR3. The chain employs TRBV5-1 and TRBJ2-1, with 10 positions matching TRBD2. The CDR3 is 15 residues long. Germline CDR1 and CDR2: SGHRS and YFSETQ. J was trimmed by 3 bases and V by 4 bases; bases with no gene match: 4. The CDR3 sequence: CASSRSSGSYNEQFF. As DNA, the CDR3 is TGCGCCAGCAGCCGATCTAGCGGGAGCTACAATGAGCAGTTCTTC.

The chain has TRBV30 and TRBJ1-1; D unclear. The germline CDR1 and CDR2 sequences are GTSNPN and SVGIG (reference sequence). The CDR3 has 11 residues. Trimming shortened V by 4 bases and J by 4 bases, and 7 bases separated the two germline ends. The CDR3 loop is CAWTMATEAFF. In DNA form, the CDR3 reads TGTGCCTGGACGATGGCCACTGAAGCTTTCTTT.

The chain carries TRBV28 and TRBJ2-7; the D is unclear. The length of the CDR3 is 12 residues. From germline, CDR1 is MDHEN and CDR2 SYDVKM. V shed 6 bases and J shed 2 bases, with 8 bases lying between them. This CDR3 reads CASRISAYEQYF. Here the CDR3 DNA reads TGTGCCAGCAGAATTTCCGCCTACGAGCAGTACTTC. The full variable domain, completed using reference TRBV28 and TRBJ2-7, is DVKVTQSSRYLVKRTGEKVFLECVQDMDHENMFWYRQDPGLGLRLIYFSYDVKMKEKGDIPEGYSVSREKKERFSLILESASTNQTSMYLCASRISAYEQYFGPGTRLTVT.

The rearrangement links TRBV4-1 to TRBJ2-3, with D uncertain. The CDR3 consists of 16 residues. The V and J ends lost 1 base and 2 bases respectively, with 13 bases between them. Germline CDR1 is MGHRA and CDR2 is YSYEKL. In nucleotides, the CDR3 is TGCGCCAGCAGCCAAGGACGGAGACCCAACACAGATACGCAGTATTTT. Translating gives CASSQGRRPNTDTQYF.

Only a few counts were recorded for this clone. The chain employs TRBV5-6 and TRBJ2-2; D remains unclear. V was cut by 2 bases and J by 4 bases, with 9 bases left in between. Germline CDR1 reads SGHDT; CDR2 reads YYEEEE. CDR3 length: 14 residues. The CDR3, as DNA: TGTGCCAGCAGCTTTTTTGGGATCACCGGGGAGCTGTTTTTT. This gives the protein CASSFFGITGELFF.

This clone was detected only a few times. The chain joins TRBV5-1 to TRBJ2-7; D is unclear. Trimming removed 5 bases from V and 4 bases from J, with 13 bases in between. The germline V gene has CDR1 SGHRS and CDR2 YFSETQ. The CDR3 has 13 amino acids. Here the CDR3 reads CASRPSELYEQYF. CDR3 in DNA: TGCGCCAGCAGGCCTAGTGAGTTATACGAGCAGTACTTC.

The chain joins TRBV6-5 to TRBJ2-1, with D possibly matching TRBD2 (6 bases). Germline-derived CDR1 and CDR2 are MNHEY and SVGAGI. The CDR3 runs 15 residues. V was clipped by 6 bases and J by 7 bases, with 19 bases between them. The CDR3 region is CASRAGTAGLNEQFF. Written as DNA, the CDR3 is TGTGCCAGCAGAGCAGGGACTGCAGGCCTAAATGAGCAGTTCTTC.

The J gene is TRBJ1-2, the V gene TRBV15; D perhaps matches TRBD1 (6 bases). The V end lost 2 bases, the J end lost 6 bases, and 16 bases lay between the germline ends. CDR1 LNHNV and CDR2 YYDKDF come from the germline V gene (reference sequence). The CDR3 sequence is 15 residues long. CDR3 protein: CATSRSNSGVDGYTF. The CDR3 DNA sequence: TGTGCCACCAGCAGATCCAATTCAGGGGTCGATGGCTACACCTTC.

The rearrangement uses TRBV5-1 and TRBJ1-1; D is perhaps TRBD1 (5 bases). Germline CDR1 reads SGHRS; CDR2 reads YFSETQ. The CDR3 is 17 residues long. V was trimmed by 4 bases and J by 1 base, leaving 20 bases between them. The CDR3 reads CASSLRSLAGENTEAFF. CDR3 sequence (DNA): TGCGCCAGCAGCCTGCGGTCTTTAGCGGGGGAGAACACTGAAGCTTTCTTT. Based on the CDR3 plus reference TRBV5-1 and TRBJ1-1, the full variable domain is KAGVTQTPRYLIKTRGQQVTLSCSPISGHRSVSWYQQTPGQGLQFLFEYFSETQRNKGNFPGRFSGRQFSNSRSEMNVSTLELGDSALYLCASSLRSLAGENTEAFFGQGTRLTVV.

The chain recombines TRBV29-1 with TRBJ2-5; D is perhaps TRBD2 (6 bases). The DNA end lines up better with TRBJ2-7; the J call may be wrong. Germline V lookup: CDR1 SQVTM, CDR2 ANQGSEA. The CDR3 spans 12 residues. CDR3 DNA sequence: TGCAGCGTTGCGGGAGAGTCCTACGAGCAGTACTTC. Residues: CSVAGESYEQYF.

As regards this clone: The sample holds other DNA sequences that translate to the same CDR3. V gene TRBV19 combines with J gene TRBJ2-7; no reliable D call. The CDR3 has 11 amino acids. Trimming removed 4 bases from V and 0 bases from J, with 1 base in between. Germline assignment: CDR1 LNHDA and CDR2 SQIVND (reference sequence). The CDR3 loop is CASSNSYEQYF. In nucleotides, the CDR3 is TGTGCCAGTAGTAACTCCTACGAGCAGTACTTC.